This T cell receptor beta chain was identified during a study of T cell changes during pregnancy in multiple sclerosis. This clone showed up just a few times. V lost 4 bases to trimming and J lost 1 base, with 10 bases between them. The CDR3 sequence is 14 residues long. CDR1 SNHLY and CDR2 FYNNEI come from the germline V gene. Libraries were prepared by immunoSEQ multiplex PCR; TCRdb keeps only in-frame clonotypes and omits some of them. The sample yields tens of thousands of clones, around 94% seen once. This sample comprised peripheral blood, obtained in the third trimester of pregnancy. The sequence was obtained from a female donor with multiple sclerosis, enrolled in a pregnancy study. The chain employs TRBV2 and TRBJ1-1; D is ambiguous. CDR3 amino acids: CASSGWRRNTEAFF. In DNA form, the CDR3 reads TGTGCCAGCAGTGGATGGAGGCGGAACACTGAAGCTTTCTTT.